This entry lists 29 T cell receptor beta chains sequenced from one sample in a study of molecular identifiers for immune sequencing clone quantification. TCRdb recomputed calls from the PCR reads with MiXCR, one row per CDR3 protein. The sample has fewer than 100,000 distinct CDR3 sequences; about 21% are singletons. Sequencing used naive CD8+ T cells from blood, with Jurkat cell RNA spiked in. Sample subset: FACS-sorted CD8+CD4-CCR7+CD45RA+ naive T cells. Every receptor here comes from a human donor in good health. Some libraries in this study had Jurkat cell RNA spiked in.

Note on this clonotype: The CDR3 does not close with the conserved phenylalanine or tryptophan, likely indicating a read error. The chain uses TRBV6-1 and TRBJ1-1; no definite D call. The CDR3 contains 21 residues. Germline V CDR1 and CDR2: MNHNS, SASEGT. V was clipped by 0 bases and J by 1 base, with 27 bases between them. The CDR3 region has the DNA TGTGCCAGCAGTGAAGCGAATCGATGGGCCAGTCGATTGGGCGAGAACACTGAAGCTTTCTCT. It encodes CASSEANRWASRLGENTEAFS.

V and J are TRBV7-9 and TRBJ2-7, with D possibly matching TRBD2 (5 bases). Germline V gives CDR1 SEHNR, CDR2 FQNEAQ (reference sequence). V was pared by 5 bases and J by 7 bases, with 12 bases between. This CDR3 spans 12 amino acids. The CDR3 DNA reads as TGTGCCAGCAGCCACGGGATAGGGGAGCAGTACTTC. Its protein product is CASSHGIGEQYF.

This rearrangement joins TRBV27 to TRBJ2-7; 12 bases align to TRBD2. The CDR3 runs to 15 residues. With V trimmed by 5 bases and J by 6 bases, 8 bases remained unmatched. Germline V gene data show CDR1 as MNHEY and CDR2 as SMNVEV (reference sequence). DNA for the CDR3: TGTGCCAGCAGTCCGACTAGCGGGAGCTTTGGCGAGCAGTACTTC. Translated, it gives CASSPTSGSFGEQYF.

The chain is built from TRBV30 and TRBJ2-3, with D hard to call. The CDR3 contains 11 residues. V was shortened by 2 bases and J by 5 bases, with 5 bases between the two germline ends. Germline V gene lookup returns CDR1 GTSNPN and CDR2 SVGIG (reference sequence). The DNA for the CDR3 is TGTGCCTGGAGTTACAGAGATACGCAGTATTTT. Amino acids: CAWSYRDTQYF.

This clonotype has ten or more counts. This rearrangement joins TRBV24-1 to TRBJ2-7; D uncertain. CDR1 is KGHDR and CDR2 is SFDVKD in the germline V gene. The V end lost 9 bases, the J end lost 4 bases, and 15 bases lay between the germline ends. The CDR3 runs 13 residues. CDR3 in DNA: TGTGCCACCTCCACCGGCCCAGGATACGAGCAGTACTTC. Its translation is CATSTGPGYEQYF.

This clonotype was counted ten times or more. This chain links TRBV7-6 with TRBJ2-5, with D perhaps TRBD1 (6 bases). In germline, CDR1 is SGHVS, CDR2 FNYEAQ. Trimming stripped 1 base from V and 2 bases from J, with 17 bases between. This CDR3 region has 17 residues. The CDR3 region has the DNA TGTGCCAGCAGCTTAGGAGGACAGAGAGTTCGGCAAGAGACCCAGTACTTC. This gives the protein CASSLGGQRVRQETQYF.

With regard to this clonotype: A much larger clone differs by one base, so this may be a read error. The rearrangement links TRBV7-9 to TRBJ2-5; no firm D call. Germline assignment: CDR1 SEHNR and CDR2 FQNEAQ (reference sequence). CDR3 size: 13 residues. CDR3 sequence (DNA): TGTGCCAGCAGCTTAGTCGATGTTGAGACCCGGTACTTC. This codes for CASSLVDVETRYF.

This clonotype was recorded a few times. One end of the junction fails to match germline, which may point to a read error. The chain couples TRBV27 to TRBJ2-2; 7 bases fit TRBD1. Germline CDR1 reads MNHEY; CDR2 reads SMNVEV (reference sequence). The CDR3 spans 19 residues. The DNA for the CDR3 is TGTGCCAGCAGTCCCACTATTACCGGGACAGCTACCAACACCGGGAAGCTGTTTTTT. Protein: CASSPTITGTATNTGKLFF.

This clonotype has more than one count but fewer than ten. A read error may be the cause here, since a much bigger clone is one base away. CDR3 coding DNA: TGTGCCAGTAGTACCGGGACAGGCTACGAGCAGTACTTC. Protein product: CASSTGTGYEQYF. The chain has TRBV19 and TRBJ2-7, with 8 bases that match TRBD1. This CDR3 spans 13 amino acids. V shed 4 bases and J 3 bases; nucleotides not matched to a gene: 2. Per the germline V gene, CDR1 is LNHDA and CDR2 is SQIVND (reference sequence).

This clonotype was recorded many times. The J gene is TRBJ2-7, the V gene TRBV25-1; no clear D. Germline-derived CDR1 and CDR2 are MGHDK and SYGVNS. The V end was cut by 2 bases, the J end by 2 bases, with 7 bases between. The CDR3 sequence is 13 residues long. In DNA form, the CDR3 reads TGTGCCAGCAGTGAAGGGTTGACCTACGAGCAGTACTTC. Translated: CASSEGLTYEQYF.

This clonotype was recorded many times. The J gene is TRBJ1-1, the V gene TRBV6-5; the D is unclear. Germline V gives CDR1 MNHEY, CDR2 SVGAGI. Trimming removed 5 bases from V and 1 base from J, with 8 bases in between. This CDR3 region has 13 residues. The CDR3 sequence: CASSRASNTEAFF. The CDR3 bases are TGTGCCAGCAGTCGCGCCTCGAACACTGAAGCTTTCTTT.

This rearrangement joins TRBV3-1 to TRBJ2-2, with a possible D match to TRBD2 (5 bases). Germline CDR1 LGHDT, CDR2 YNNKEL (reference sequence). The CDR3 runs 16 residues. Trimming stripped 4 bases from V and 3 bases from J, with 15 bases between. The chain's CDR3 is CASSPVMDFYTGELFF. Written as DNA, the CDR3 is TGTGCCAGCAGCCCAGTTATGGACTTTTACACCGGGGAGCTGTTTTTT.

The V call is TRBV19, the J call TRBJ2-5; TRBD2 matches 7 bases. The trim removed 5 bases at V and 6 bases at J, leaving 18 bases unmatched. Per germline, CDR1 LNHDA and CDR2 SQIVND (reference sequence). The CDR3 has 17 residues. CDR3 sequence (DNA): TGTGCCAGTAGTTCATACCCTGGCGGGGGAAATCAGCAGACCCAGTACTTC. Translating gives CASSSYPGGGNQQTQYF. Looking up the rest from reference TRBV19 and TRBJ2-5 gives the full variable domain: DGGITQSPKYLFRKEGQNVTLSCEQNLNHDAMYWYRQDPGQGLRLIYYSQIVNDFQKGDIAEGYSVSREKKESFPLTVTSAQKNPTAFYLCASSSYPGGGNQQTQYFGPGTRLLVL.

Turning to this clonotype: A single base separates this from a much larger clone, so it may be a read error. This chain links TRBV9 with TRBJ2-7; TRBD1 might be the D (7 bases). The V gene's germline CDR1 is SGDLS and CDR2 YYNGEE. The CDR3 is 15 residues long. In nucleotides, the CDR3 is TGTGCCAGCGGCGTAGGCGGGACAGCGACCTACGAGCAGTACTTC. It codes for CASGVGGTATYEQYF.

V usage is TRBV6-5 and J usage is TRBJ2-3; 7 bases map to TRBD2. V dropped 5 bases and J dropped 2; count of bases not matched to a gene: 10. From germline, CDR1 is MNHEY and CDR2 SVGAGI. The CDR3 runs 16 residues. The CDR3 loop reads CASSLRWGGTTDTQYF. The CDR3 nucleotides read TGTGCCAGCAGTCTCCGCTGGGGGGGAACCACAGATACGCAGTATTTT.

The rearrangement joins TRBV6-6 to TRBJ1-4; tentatively, D is TRBD1 (5 bases). V was pared by 2 bases and J by 6 bases, with 10 bases between. The CDR3 sequence is 14 residues long. CDR1 is MNHNY, CDR2 SVGAGI, per germline (reference sequence). CDR3 in amino acids: CASSYVGRYEKLFF. CDR3 DNA sequence: TGTGCCAGCAGTTACGTGGGGCGGTATGAAAAACTGTTTTTT.

The chain has TRBV20-1 and TRBJ1-2, with TRBD1 matching 9 bases. Germline CDR1 and CDR2: DFQATT and SNEGSKA (reference sequence). J was trimmed by 3 bases and V by 6 bases; bases with no gene match: 5. The CDR3 sequence is 13 residues long. The CDR3, as DNA: TGCAGTGCCTGGACAGGGGAACACTATGGCTACACCTTC. Translation gives CSAWTGEHYGYTF.

For this clonotype: One base away lies a much larger clone, so this may be a sequencing read error. The rearrangement joins TRBV27 to TRBJ2-7; TRBD2 is a possible D gene (5 bases). The CDR3 spans 13 residues. Germline CDR1 MNHEY, CDR2 SMNVEV (reference sequence). The CDR3 reads CASSLVGVYEQCF. CDR3 sequence (DNA): TGTGCCAGCAGTTTAGTCGGGGTATACGAGCAGTGCTTC.

This rearrangement joins TRBV20-1 to TRBJ2-7; 13 nucleotides match TRBD2. V gave up 3 bases and J gave up 5 bases; unmatched junction bases: 7. Germline values: CDR1 DFQATT, CDR2 SNEGSKA (reference sequence). The CDR3 runs 15 residues. CDR3 nucleotides: TGCAGTGCTAGCGCACTAGCGGGGGGGCCTAACGAGCAGTACTTC. This encodes CSASALAGGPNEQYF.

The gene calls are TRBV27 and TRBJ2-7; 7 bases fit TRBD2. Trimming removed 5 bases from V and 2 bases from J; junction bases left unmatched: 9. CDR1 is MNHEY and CDR2 is SMNVEV in the germline V gene (reference sequence). The CDR3 is 15 amino acids. The CDR3 sequence is CASSVSGAPAYEQYF. CDR3 sequence (DNA): TGTGCCAGCAGTGTCAGCGGGGCCCCCGCCTACGAGCAGTACTTC.

This clonotype was observed at least ten times. The rearrangement joins TRBV7-9 to TRBJ2-3; D perhaps matches TRBD1 (7 bases). V was clipped by 5 bases and J by 2 bases, with 20 bases between them. Looked up from germline, CDR1 is SEHNR and CDR2 is FQNEAQ (reference sequence). CDR3 length: 17 amino acids. For the CDR3, the DNA is TGTGCCAGCAGCCCAACAGGGGACGGGGGCTCCACAGATACGCAGTATTTT. It specifies CASSPTGDGGSTDTQYF.

This clonotype was detected many times. The rearrangement uses TRBV6-5 and TRBJ1-1; D uncertain. This CDR3 region has 13 residues. Germline lookup yields CDR1 MNHEY and CDR2 SVGAGI. V was pared by 6 bases and J by 5 bases, with 13 bases between. The CDR3 bases are TGTGCCAGCAGCACGTTTGGAGCGACTGAAGCTTTCTTT. Translation: CASSTFGATEAFF.

This sequence joins TRBV1 and TRBJ1-2. TRBV1 is a known pseudogene. This CDR3 has 16 residues. The CDR3 here is CTSSQETGCIPYGYTF. The DNA for the CDR3 is TGCACCAGCAGCCAAGAGACGGGGTGCATTCCCTATGGCTACACCTTC.

This clonotype has ten or more counts. In DNA, the CDR3 is TGTGCCAGCAGCTTAGAGTCAGGGTTAGGTACTGAAGCTTTCTTT. Protein sequence: CASSLESGLGTEAFF. The chain joins TRBV7-6 to TRBJ1-1; D is possibly TRBD1 (5 bases). Germline-derived CDR1 and CDR2 are SGHVS and FNYEAQ. V lost 1 base to trimming and J lost 5 bases, with 14 bases between them. The CDR3 has 15 amino acids.

This clonotype came up a few times. The chain employs TRBV4-1 and TRBJ1-1, with 9 bases that match TRBD1. This CDR3 comprises 15 residues. Germline CDR1 is MGHRA and CDR2 is YSYEKL. The J segment lost 4 bases and the V segment lost 0 bases, leaving 3 bases of the junction unmatched. This CDR3 is CASSQETGGGTEAFF. CDR3 bases: TGCGCCAGCAGCCAAGAGACAGGGGGAGGCACTGAAGCTTTCTTT.

There are many counts of this clonotype. The rearrangement links TRBV7-2 to TRBJ2-3; D is unclear. The CDR3 sequence is 14 residues long. Germline CDR1 SGHTA, CDR2 FQGNSA. V was shortened by 4 bases and J by 0 bases, with 8 bases between the two germline ends. The CDR3 sequence is CASSWPDSTDTQYF. As DNA, the CDR3 is TGTGCCAGCAGCTGGCCGGACAGCACAGATACGCAGTATTTT.

On this clonotype itself: A read error may be the cause here, since a much bigger clone is one base away. The genes are TRBV5-6 and TRBJ2-3, with D possibly matching TRBD1 (5 bases). The germline gives CDR1 SGHDT, CDR2 YYEEEE. The CDR3 is 14 residues long. DNA for the CDR3: TGTGCCGGCAGCTTCAGGGTTAGCACAGATACGCAGTATTTT. Amino acids: CAGSFRVSTDTQYF.

A word on this clonotype: This may come from a read error, since a much larger clone is one base off. It is likely a read error, because the conserved phenylalanine at the end of the CDR3 is missing. This chain's CDR3 is CATEPAGSSYEQYI. The DNA for the CDR3 is TGTGCCACCGAACCCGCCGGAAGCTCCTACGAGCAGTACATC. The genes are TRBV6-2 or TRBV6-3 and TRBJ2-7; D is uncertain. Per germline, CDR1 MNHEY and CDR2 SVGEGT. The V and J ends lost 10 bases and 0 bases respectively, with 16 bases between them. The CDR3 loop spans 14 amino acids.

Comments on this clonotype: A much larger clone lies one base from this, so it may be a read error. No conserved phenylalanine or tryptophan ends this CDR3, so it is likely a read error. The V gene is TRBV5-1, the J gene TRBJ2-1; D unresolved. The CDR3 sequence is 13 residues long. Germline CDR1 SGHRS, CDR2 YFSETQ. The V end lost 0 bases, the J end lost 7 bases, and 8 bases lay between the germline ends. CDR3 nucleotide sequence: TGCGCCAGCAGCTTGGATCCGAGGAATGAGCAGTTCCTC. Translated, it gives CASSLDPRNEQFL.